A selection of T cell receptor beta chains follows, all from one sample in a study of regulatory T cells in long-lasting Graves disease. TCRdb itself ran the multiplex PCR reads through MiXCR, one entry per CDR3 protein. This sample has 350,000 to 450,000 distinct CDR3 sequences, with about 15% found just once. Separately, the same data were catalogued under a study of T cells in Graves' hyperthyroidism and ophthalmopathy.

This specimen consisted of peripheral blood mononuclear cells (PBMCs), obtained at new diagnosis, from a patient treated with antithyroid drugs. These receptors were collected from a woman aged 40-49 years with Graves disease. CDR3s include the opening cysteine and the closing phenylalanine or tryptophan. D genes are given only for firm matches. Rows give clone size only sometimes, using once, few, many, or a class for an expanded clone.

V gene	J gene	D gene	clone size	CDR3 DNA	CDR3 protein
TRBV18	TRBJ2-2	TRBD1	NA	TGTGCCAGCTCACCCGGGACAGTTAGTAACACCGGGGAGCTGTTTTTT	CASSPGTVSNTGELFF
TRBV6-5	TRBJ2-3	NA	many	TGTGCCAGCAGTTACGTCAGCTTGGGCACAGATACGCAGTATTTT	CASSYVSLGTDTQYF
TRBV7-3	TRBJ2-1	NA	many	TGTGCCAGCAGCTTAAATCCGGGGAAAGTTGGTGAGCAGTTCTTC	CASSLNPGKVGEQFF
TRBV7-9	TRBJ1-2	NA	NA	TGTGCCAGCAGCTTAGGGGATAGCTATGGCTACACCTTC	CASSLGDSYGYTF
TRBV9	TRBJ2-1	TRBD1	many	TGTGCCAGCAGCGTAGCCGGGACAGGGGAGTCGCGTGAGCAGTTCTTC	CASSVAGTGESREQFF
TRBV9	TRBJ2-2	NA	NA	TGTGCCAGCAGCGTAGTACTAGACAACGGGGAGCTGTTTTTT	CASSVVLDNGELFF
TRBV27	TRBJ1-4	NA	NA	TGTGCCAGCAGTTCGTCCGGGACAAAAGGCGGAAAACTGTTTTTT	CASSSSGTKGGKLFF
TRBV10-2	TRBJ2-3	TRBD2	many	TGCGCCAGCAGGGGGACTAGCGGCGCGCAGTATTTT	CASRGTSGAQYF
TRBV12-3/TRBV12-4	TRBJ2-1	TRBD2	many	TGTGCCAGCAGTCCACTAGCGGGAGGGCCAAATAGCAATGAGCAGTTCTTC	CASSPLAGGPNSNEQFF
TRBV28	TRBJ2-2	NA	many	TGTGCCAGCAGTGTCGGACGGCGCACCGGGGAGCTGTTTTTT	CASSVGRRTGELFF
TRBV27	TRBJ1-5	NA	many	TGTGCCAGCAGCCTGACGGGGGCTGGTCAGCCCCAGCATTTT	CASSLTGAGQPQHF
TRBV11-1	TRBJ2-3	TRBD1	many	TGTGCCAGCAGCTGGGGGACAGGCACAGATACGCAGTATTTT	CASSWGTGTDTQYF
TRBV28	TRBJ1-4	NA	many	TGTGCCAGCAGGGACTCAAGGGCAGGGCCTCCCGGTAATGAAAAACTGTTTTTT	CASRDSRAGPPGNEKLFF
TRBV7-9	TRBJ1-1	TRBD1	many	TGTGCCAGCAGCGAGGGACAGGGGGGGAACACTGAAGCTTTCTTT	CASSEGQGGNTEAFF
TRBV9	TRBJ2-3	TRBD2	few	TGTGCCAGCAGTGGAGGACTAGCGGGGGGTAAAGATACGCAGTATTTT	CASSGGLAGGKDTQYF
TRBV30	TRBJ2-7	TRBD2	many	TGTGCCTGGAGTGGGGCTCCTAGCGGGAGTTACGAGCAGTACTTC	CAWSGAPSGSYEQYF
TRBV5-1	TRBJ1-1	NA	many	TGCGCCAGCAGCTTGGTGGTGGGTACACTTAAGAACACTGAAGCTTTCTTT	CASSLVVGTLKNTEAFF
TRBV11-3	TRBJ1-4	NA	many	TGTGCCAGCAGGGGCCAATCGACTAATGAAAAACTGTTTTTT	CASRGQSTNEKLFF
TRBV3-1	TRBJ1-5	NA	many	TGTGCCAGCAGCCAGGGAAGGGGGCAGCCCCAGCATTTT	CASSQGRGQPQHF
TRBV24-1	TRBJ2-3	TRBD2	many	TGTGCCACCAGTGATTTTACTAGCGGAGACCCTACAGATACGCAGTATTTT	CATSDFTSGDPTDTQYF
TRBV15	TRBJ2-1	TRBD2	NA	TGTGCCACCAGCAGTAGGGCTAGCGGGACTTCCTACAATGAGCAGTTCTTC	CATSSRASGTSYNEQFF
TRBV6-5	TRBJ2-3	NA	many	TGTGCCAGCAGTTACTTGGATACGCAGTATTTT	CASSYLDTQYF
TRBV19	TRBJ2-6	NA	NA	TGTGCCAGTAGTATATCTAGCTCTGGGGCCAACGTCCTGACTTTC	CASSISSSGANVLTF
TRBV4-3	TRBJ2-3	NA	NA	TGCGCCAGCAGCCAGACAGCCCTCTCAGATACGCAGTATTTT	CASSQTALSDTQYF
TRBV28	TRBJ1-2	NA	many	TGTGCCAGCAGTGGGACCCGCAGCTATGGCTACACCTTC	CASSGTRSYGYTF
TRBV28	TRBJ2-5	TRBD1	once	TGTGCCAGCAGTTTATCTACAGGGGGGTACCAAGAGACCCAGTACTTC	CASSLSTGGYQETQYF
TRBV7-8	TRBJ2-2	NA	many	TGTGCCAGCAGCTTTCCGGGCGGGGAGCTGTTTTTT	CASSFPGGELFF
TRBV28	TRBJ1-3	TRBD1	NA	TGTGCCAGCAGGCCTTCGGACAGGGGTGAGGTCACCATATATTTT	CASRPSDRGEVTIYF
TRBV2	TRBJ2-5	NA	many	TGTGCCAGCAACCGGGAACCTCAAGAGACCCAGTACTTC	CASNREPQETQYF
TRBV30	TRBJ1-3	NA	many	TGTGCCTGGAGTTTGGCGGGACCGGGAAACACCATATATTTT	CAWSLAGPGNTIYF
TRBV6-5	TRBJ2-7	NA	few	TGTGCCAGCAGTTATAGGCTCTGGCTGGGCGAGCAGTACTTC	CASSYRLWLGEQYF
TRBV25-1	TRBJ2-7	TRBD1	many	TGTGCCAGCAGGGGGGACAGGGGAAACTACGAGCAGTACTTC	CASRGDRGNYEQYF
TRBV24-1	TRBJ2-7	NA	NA	TGTGCCACCAGTGTAGGTCCTGCGGGCGAGCAGTACTTC	CATSVGPAGEQYF
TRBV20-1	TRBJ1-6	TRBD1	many	TGCAGTGCTAGACTGGGACAGGGCGGATCACCCCTCCACTTT	CSARLGQGGSPLHF
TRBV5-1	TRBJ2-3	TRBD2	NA	TGCGCCAGCAGCTTGGTAGGACTAGCGGGTGGCACAGATACGCAGTATTTT	CASSLVGLAGGTDTQYF
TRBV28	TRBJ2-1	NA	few	TGTGCCAGCAGAAGCCCGGACTACAATGAGCAGTTCTTC	CASRSPDYNEQFF